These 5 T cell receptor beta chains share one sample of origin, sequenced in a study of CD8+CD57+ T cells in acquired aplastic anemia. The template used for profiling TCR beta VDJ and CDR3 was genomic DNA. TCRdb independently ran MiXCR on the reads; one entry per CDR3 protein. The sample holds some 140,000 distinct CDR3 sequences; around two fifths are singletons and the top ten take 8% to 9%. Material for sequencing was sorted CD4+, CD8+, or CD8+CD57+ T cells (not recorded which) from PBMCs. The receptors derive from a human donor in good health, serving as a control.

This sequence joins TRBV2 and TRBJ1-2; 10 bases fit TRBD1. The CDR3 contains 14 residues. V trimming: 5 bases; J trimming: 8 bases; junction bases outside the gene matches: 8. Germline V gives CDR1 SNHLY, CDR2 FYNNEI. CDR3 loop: CASSLRTGGTGYTF. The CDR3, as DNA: TGTGCCAGCAGTCTCCGGACAGGGGGGACGGGCTACACCTTC. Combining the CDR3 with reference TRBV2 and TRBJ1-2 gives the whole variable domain EPEVTQTPSHQVTQMGQEVILRCVPISNHLYFYWYRQILGQKVEFLVSFYNNEISEKSEIFDDQFSVERPDGSNFTLKIRSTKLEDSAMYFCASSLRTGGTGYTFGSGTRLTVV.

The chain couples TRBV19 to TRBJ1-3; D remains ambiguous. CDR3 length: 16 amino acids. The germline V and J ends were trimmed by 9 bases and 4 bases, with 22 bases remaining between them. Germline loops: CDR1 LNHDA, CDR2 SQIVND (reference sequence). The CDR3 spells CASSLTSEYSGNTIYF. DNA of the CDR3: TGTGCCAGCAGTCTTACTTCAGAGTACTCCGGAAACACCATATATTTT.

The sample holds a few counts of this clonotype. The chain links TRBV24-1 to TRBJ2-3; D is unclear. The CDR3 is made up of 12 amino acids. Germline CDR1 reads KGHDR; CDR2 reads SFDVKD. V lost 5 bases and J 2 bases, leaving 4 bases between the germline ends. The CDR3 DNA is TGTGCCACCAGTGGAGACACAGATACGCAGTATTTT. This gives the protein CATSGDTDTQYF.

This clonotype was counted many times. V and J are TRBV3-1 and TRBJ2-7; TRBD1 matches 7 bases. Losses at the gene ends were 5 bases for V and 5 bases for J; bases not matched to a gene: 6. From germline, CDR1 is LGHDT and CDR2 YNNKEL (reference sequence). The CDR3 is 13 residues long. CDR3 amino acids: CASSSTGDDEQYF. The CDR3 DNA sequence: TGTGCCAGCAGCAGTACAGGGGACGACGAGCAGTACTTC.

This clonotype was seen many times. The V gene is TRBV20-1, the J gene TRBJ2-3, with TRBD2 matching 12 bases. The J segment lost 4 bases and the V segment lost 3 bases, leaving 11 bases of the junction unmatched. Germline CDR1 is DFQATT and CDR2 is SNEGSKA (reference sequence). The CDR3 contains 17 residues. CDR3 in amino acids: CSASVTSGSSPSDTQYF. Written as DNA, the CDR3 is TGCAGTGCTAGTGTGACTAGCGGGAGTTCCCCGTCAGATACGCAGTATTTT.